This TCR beta chain was sequenced for a study of breast tumors, draining lymph nodes, adjacent tissues (dated by TCRdb to 2016 to 2017). Background for the entire study: TCR beta repertoires were compared across tumor, adjacent nontumor tissue and axillary lymph nodes obtained from breast cancer patients. The study was designed to assess the relationships and possible T-cell exchange between tumor, surrounding tissue and draining lymph node repertoires in human breast cancer. Overall study results and their limits: The conclusion that tumor T cells originate in lymph nodes was presented as consistent with a hypothesis rather than as directly demonstrated. Tumor T-cell repertoires showed less diversity than lymph node repertoires and more diversity than nontumor tissue repertoires, and tumor T-cell repertoires showed preferential V and J gene usage. In luminal-like breast cancer, tumor and nontumor tissue repertoires resembled each other significantly more than in basal-like breast cancer. The data were considered consistent with most tumor T cells being derived from the lymph node and subsequently expanding within tumor tissue.

Lymph node samples came from the axillary draining lymph nodes of breast cancer patients. From cysteine to phenylalanine, the CDR3 is 13 amino acids long. Kept here is only the CDR3 DNA, which spans 39 bases and is read in frame from base 1. From the germline V gene, CDR1 is SQVTM and CDR2 is ANQGSEA. The V and J ends are trimmed by 6 bases and 6 bases, leaving 16 bases between them. Remarks on this clonotype: Its antigen target is currently unknown. Nothing much larger sits one base from this clone, and base qualities are not available.

Sequencing was performed on an Illumina HiSeq 2000. TCR beta chain libraries were generated by multiplex PCR amplification. High-throughput sequencing was used to analyze the amplified TCR beta chain products. TCRdb trimmed public reads at Q25 via fastp, called clones via MiXCR and kept in-frame beta chains. Rows are unified per CDR3 protein, each entry keeping the most common DNA and genes. This sample holds about 110,000 distinct CDR3 sequences; more than 30% were observed only once. Of the sample, approximately 5.2% falls within the top ten clones. The V and J genes are TRBV29-1 and TRBJ2-3; TRBD2 could be the D gene, as 5 bases match. The specimen sequenced was axillary lymph node tissue. This receptor was obtained from a female donor with breast cancer. Some clones in this sample may be carry-over from other donors' samples. DNA sequence: TGCAGCGTAGCGGCCCCGGTCGGGGATACGCAGTATTTT. Protein translation: CSVAAPVGDTQYF.